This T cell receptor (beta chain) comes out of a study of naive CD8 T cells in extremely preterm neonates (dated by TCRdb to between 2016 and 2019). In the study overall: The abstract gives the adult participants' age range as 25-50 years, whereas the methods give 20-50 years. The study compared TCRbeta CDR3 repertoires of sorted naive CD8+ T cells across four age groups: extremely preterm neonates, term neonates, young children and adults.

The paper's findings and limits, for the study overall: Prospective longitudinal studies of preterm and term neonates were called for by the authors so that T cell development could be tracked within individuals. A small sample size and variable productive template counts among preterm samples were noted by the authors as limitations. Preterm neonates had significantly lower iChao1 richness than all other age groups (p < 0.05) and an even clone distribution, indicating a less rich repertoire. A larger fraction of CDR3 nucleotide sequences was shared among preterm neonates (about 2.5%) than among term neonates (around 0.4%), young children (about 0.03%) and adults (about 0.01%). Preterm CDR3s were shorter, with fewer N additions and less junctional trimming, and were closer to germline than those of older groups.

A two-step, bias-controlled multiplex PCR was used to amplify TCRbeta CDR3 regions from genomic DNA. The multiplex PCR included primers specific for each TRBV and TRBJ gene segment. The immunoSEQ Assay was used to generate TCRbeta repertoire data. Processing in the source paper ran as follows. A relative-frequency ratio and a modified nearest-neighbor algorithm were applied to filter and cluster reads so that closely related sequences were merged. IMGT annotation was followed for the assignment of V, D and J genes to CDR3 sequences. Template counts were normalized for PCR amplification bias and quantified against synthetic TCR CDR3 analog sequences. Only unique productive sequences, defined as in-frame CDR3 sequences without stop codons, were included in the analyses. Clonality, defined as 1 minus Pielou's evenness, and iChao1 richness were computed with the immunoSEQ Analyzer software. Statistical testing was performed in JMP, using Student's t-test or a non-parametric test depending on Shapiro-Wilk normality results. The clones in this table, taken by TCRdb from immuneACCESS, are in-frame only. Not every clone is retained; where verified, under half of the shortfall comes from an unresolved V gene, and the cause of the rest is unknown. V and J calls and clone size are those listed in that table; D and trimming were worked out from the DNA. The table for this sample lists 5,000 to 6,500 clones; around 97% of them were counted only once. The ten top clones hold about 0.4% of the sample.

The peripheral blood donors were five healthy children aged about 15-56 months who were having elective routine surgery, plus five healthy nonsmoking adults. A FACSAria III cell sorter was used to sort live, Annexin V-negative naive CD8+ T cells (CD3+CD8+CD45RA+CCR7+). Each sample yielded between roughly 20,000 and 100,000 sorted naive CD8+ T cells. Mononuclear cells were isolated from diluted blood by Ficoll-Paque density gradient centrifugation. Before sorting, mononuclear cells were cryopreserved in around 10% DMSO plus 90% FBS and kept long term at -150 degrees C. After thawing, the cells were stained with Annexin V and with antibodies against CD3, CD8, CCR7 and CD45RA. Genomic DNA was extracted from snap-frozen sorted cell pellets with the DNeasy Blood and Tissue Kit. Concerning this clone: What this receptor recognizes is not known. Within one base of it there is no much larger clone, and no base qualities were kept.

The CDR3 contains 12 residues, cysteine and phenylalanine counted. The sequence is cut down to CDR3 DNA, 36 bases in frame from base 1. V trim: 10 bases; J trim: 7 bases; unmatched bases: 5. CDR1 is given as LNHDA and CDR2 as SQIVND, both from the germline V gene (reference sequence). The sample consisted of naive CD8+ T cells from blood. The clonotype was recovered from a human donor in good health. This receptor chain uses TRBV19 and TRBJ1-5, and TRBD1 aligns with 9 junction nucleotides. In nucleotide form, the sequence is TGTGCCATCGGGACAGGGACCCAGCCCCAGCATTTT. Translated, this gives CAIGTGTQPQHF.